The TCR beta chain described here comes from a study of T cells in Graves' hyperthyroidism and ophthalmopathy. Fresh peripheral blood, around 9.2 ml of it, supplied the PBMCs. This CDR3 spans 15 amino acids. Germline V CDR1 and CDR2: SGHKS, YYEKEE (reference sequence). V was pared by 0 bases and J by 3 bases, with 10 bases between. Amplified TCR beta CDR3 regions derived from RNA transcripts. HTBI primers were used for first-round RT-PCR of the TCR CDR3. TCRdb re-analysed the multiplex PCR reads in MiXCR, keeping a single row per CDR3 protein. The sample comprises more than 350,000 distinct CDR3 sequences, 13% to 15% of which are singletons, and approximately 19% rests with the top ten. This clonotype was detected a few times.

The receptor comes from a woman between 55 and 75 years old with Graves' ophthalmopathy. Input material: blood. The J gene is TRBJ2-4, the V gene TRBV5-5; D gene unclear. CDR3 sequence reads: CASSLALGSKNIQYF. CDR3 coding DNA: TGTGCCAGCAGCTTGGCCTTGGGAAGCAAAAACATTCAGTACTTC.